The next 21 T cell receptor beta chains were all read from a single sample in a study of cytomegalovirus exposure and HLA in healthy donors. Researchers ran the PCR with 60 Vbeta and 13 Jbeta primers. Profiling relied on immunoSEQ multiplex PCR, and the TCRdb table lists in-frame clones only, not all of them. The sample's table shows some 120,000 clones. The sequenced sample consisted of PBMCs. The receptors derive from a woman in her fifties or sixties in good health and CMV-seronegative.

The V call is TRBV15, the J call TRBJ1-1; D is perhaps TRBD1 (6 bases). The CDR3 totals 15 residues. The V end was cut by 3 bases, the J end by 4 bases, with 15 bases between. CDR1 and CDR2 (germline): LNHNV, YYDKDF (reference sequence). The DNA of the CDR3 is TGTGCCACCAGCAGGTACAGGGAAGGGGGCACTGAAGCTTTCTTT. Its translation: CATSRYREGGTEAFF. Filled out from reference TRBV15 and TRBJ1-1, the complete variable domain reads DAMVIQNPRYQVTQFGKPVTLSCSQTLNHNVMYWYQQKSSQAPKLLFHYYDKDFNNEADTPDNFQSRRPNTSFCFLDIRSPGLGDTAMYLCATSRYREGGTEAFFGQGTRLTVV.

DNA of the CDR3: TGTGCCATCACGGACCCGCGGGGCTATGGCTACACCTTC. It codes for CAITDPRGYGYTF. This rearrangement joins TRBV10-3 to TRBJ1-2, with D hard to call. V was cut by 7 bases and J by 4 bases, with 13 bases left in between. The CDR3 length is 13 residues. Germline lookup yields CDR1 ENHRY and CDR2 SYGVKD.

This chain joins TRBV2 and TRBJ2-2, with D possibly being TRBD1 (7 bases). Germline V gene sequence: CDR1 SNHLY, CDR2 FYNNEI. This CDR3 comprises 14 residues. Trimming stripped 6 bases from V and 1 base from J, with 9 bases between. The DNA for the CDR3 is TGTGCCAGCAGGCAGGGGGGGAACACCGGGGAGCTGTTTTTT. This encodes CASRQGGNTGELFF.

This chain connects TRBV7-9 to TRBJ1-5; D perhaps matches TRBD1 (5 bases). Trimming took off 5 bases at V and 2 bases at J, with 10 bases between the two ends. CDR3 length equals 14 residues. Germline V gene data show CDR1 as SEHNR and CDR2 as FQNEAQ (reference sequence). The CDR3: CASSITGGNQPQHF. Here the CDR3 DNA reads TGTGCCAGCAGCATCACAGGCGGCAATCAGCCCCAGCATTTT.

V usage is TRBV19 and J usage is TRBJ1-2; D ambiguous. The length of the CDR3 is 15 residues. CDR1 is LNHDA and CDR2 is SQIVND in the germline V gene (reference sequence). V lost 5 bases to trimming and J lost 8 bases, with 21 bases between them. In DNA, the CDR3 is TGTGCCAGTAGTCCCCGAGGTGGGTCTGAACGGGGCTACACCTTC. Its protein is CASSPRGGSERGYTF.

The chain links TRBV5-1 to TRBJ1-3, with D unresolved. V was clipped by 0 bases and J by 2 bases, with 9 bases between them. The CDR3 covers 15 residues. Germline V gene sequence: CDR1 SGHRS, CDR2 YFSETQ. CDR3 amino acids: CASSLETGAGNTIYF. As DNA, the CDR3 is TGCGCCAGCAGCTTGGAAACCGGGGCTGGAAACACCATATATTTT.

This CDR3 is CASSLTTGGEKLFF. In DNA form, the CDR3 reads TGTGCCAGCAGCTTAACGACGGGCGGGGAAAAACTGTTTTTT. The chain couples TRBV7-3 to TRBJ1-4; no clear D gene. There are 14 residues in the CDR3. Germline-derived CDR1 and CDR2 are SGHTA and FQGTGA. Between the trimmed V and J ends, which lost 0 bases and 8 bases, there was a span of 10 bases.

This chain connects TRBV18 to TRBJ1-4; maybe TRBD1 (5 bases). Trimming shortened V by 4 bases and J by 3 bases, and 15 bases separated the two germline ends. Germline CDR1 KGHSH, CDR2 LQKENI. The CDR3 runs 16 residues. CDR3 DNA: TGTGCCAGCTCACAGTTCATCTCGGGGGCTAATGAAAAACTGTTTTTT. It encodes CASSQFISGANEKLFF. Based on the CDR3 plus reference TRBV18 and TRBJ1-4, the full variable domain is NAGVMQNPRHLVRRRGQEARLRCSPMKGHSHVYWYRQLPEEGLKFMVYLQKENIIDESGMPKERFSAEFPKEGPSILRIQQVVRGDSAAYFCASSQFISGANEKLFFGSGTQLSVL.

The V and J genes are TRBV4-2 and TRBJ2-2, with D hard to call. Germline loops: CDR1 LGHNA, CDR2 YNFKEQ. The CDR3 extends over 18 amino acids. V shed 0 bases and J shed 1 base, with 15 bases lying between them. CDR3 protein: CASSQEVTIYLNTGELFF. The CDR3, as DNA: TGTGCCAGCAGCCAAGAAGTCACAATATACCTGAACACCGGGGAGCTGTTTTTT.

V usage is TRBV5-1 and J usage is TRBJ2-1; D uncertain. Germline CDR1 is SGHRS and CDR2 is YFSETQ. CDR3 length: 12 residues. Trimming left V 1 base short and J 4 bases short, with 3 bases between. The CDR3, as DNA: TGCGCCAGCAGCTTGCCATACAATGAGCAGTTCTTC. This gives the protein CASSLPYNEQFF.

The chain recombines TRBV7-6 with TRBJ2-3; 7 bases align to TRBD1. The length of the CDR3 is 13 residues. Germline CDR1 and CDR2: SGHVS and FNYEAQ. V was clipped by 1 base and J by 7 bases; unmatched bases: 2. This CDR3 is CASSLDRGNTQYF. The CDR3 DNA reads TGTGCCAGCAGCTTAGACAGGGGAAATACGCAGTATTTT.

The chain uses TRBV5-1 and TRBJ1-1, with D tentatively TRBD1 (5 bases). Germline V lookup: CDR1 SGHRS, CDR2 YFSETQ. Trimming cost V 4 bases and J 4 bases, with 14 bases left between them. The CDR3 has 14 amino acids. The CDR3 coding sequence is TGCGCCAGCAGCCCTTCGGGGGGGAGCACTGAAGCTTTCTTT. Residues: CASSPSGGSTEAFF.

V is TRBV6-1 and J is TRBJ2-5; 10 bases map to TRBD2. V dropped 4 bases and J dropped 5; count of bases not matched to a gene: 10. The germline V gene encodes CDR1 MNHNS and CDR2 SASEGT. The CDR3 is made up of 16 amino acids. CDR3 nucleotide sequence: TGTGCCAGCAGTGGGAGTTTAGCGGGGGGTTGGGAGACCCAGTACTTC. Amino acid sequence: CASSGSLAGGWETQYF.

The chain recombines TRBV13 with TRBJ2-5; D not resolved. CDR1 and CDR2 from the germline V gene are PRHDT and FYEKMQ (reference sequence). Trimming shortened V by 1 base and J by 7 bases, and 7 bases separated the two germline ends. The CDR3 is 12 residues long. CDR3 bases: TGTGCCAGCAGCTTAGATACGGGGACCCAGTACTTC. This sequence encodes CASSLDTGTQYF.

V usage is TRBV18 and J usage is TRBJ2-1, with a tentative D call TRBD1 (6 bases). Germline assignment: CDR1 KGHSH and CDR2 LQKENI. V lost 1 base, J lost 3 bases, and 10 bases lay in between. The CDR3 has 15 residues. The CDR3 reads CASSPLQGLYNEQFF. The CDR3, as DNA: TGTGCCAGCTCACCACTTCAGGGGCTCTACAATGAGCAGTTCTTC.

The chain combines TRBV18 with TRBJ1-3; the D gene is possibly TRBD1 (5 bases). Trimming shortened V by 5 bases and J by 2 bases, and 16 bases separated the two germline ends. In germline, CDR1 is KGHSH, CDR2 LQKENI. The CDR3 sequence is 16 residues long. CDR3 residues: CASSDAGGIPGNTIYF. The DNA of the CDR3 is TGTGCCAGCTCAGACGCCGGGGGGATTCCTGGAAACACCATATATTTT.

J is TRBJ1-5 and V is TRBV19; D is perhaps TRBD1 (6 bases). Germline-derived CDR1 and CDR2 are LNHDA and SQIVND (reference sequence). The V end was cut by 4 bases, the J end by 4 bases, with 14 bases between. The CDR3 is made up of 15 amino acids. DNA of the CDR3: TGTGCCAGTAGTACCGGGACAAACATTAATCAGCCCCAGCATTTT. This sequence encodes CASSTGTNINQPQHF.

V and J are TRBV13 and TRBJ1-2, with D perhaps matching TRBD1 (6 bases). CDR3 size: 13 residues. V dropped 6 bases and J dropped 5 bases, with 13 bases sitting between them. The germline V gene has CDR1 PRHDT and CDR2 FYEKMQ (reference sequence). The CDR3 here is CASRHAGAYGYTF. The CDR3 region has the DNA TGTGCCAGCAGACACGCGGGGGCGTATGGCTACACCTTC.

This chain connects TRBV2 to TRBJ2-7; the D gene is possibly TRBD2 (5 bases). TRBJ2-5 explains the end of the DNA better; the J call may be wrong. This CDR3 has 13 residues. CDR1 is SNHLY and CDR2 is FYNNEI in the germline V gene. This chain's CDR3 is CASSSWGEETQYF. The CDR3 DNA reads TGTGCCAGCAGCTCCTGGGGAGAAGAGACCCAGTACTTC.

V and J are TRBV4-1 and TRBJ1-1; 7 bases line up with TRBD1. The CDR3 loop spans 18 amino acids. Germline CDR1 is MGHRA and CDR2 is YSYEKL. The ends lost 4 bases at V and 1 base at J; junction bases unmatched: 15. The CDR3, as DNA: TGCGCCAGCAGCCTTGGGTCCGGCAGGGGGTTTGGGAACACTGAAGCTTTCTTT. Translating gives CASSLGSGRGFGNTEAFF.

V gene TRBV27 combines with J gene TRBJ2-5; TRBD2 matches 10 bases. The germline V gene encodes CDR1 MNHEY and CDR2 SMNVEV (reference sequence). The V and J ends lost 0 bases and 5 bases, in that order; junction bases with no gene match: 9. CDR3 size: 17 residues. This CDR3 reads CASSLSLGTSARETQYF. In DNA, the CDR3 is TGTGCCAGCAGTTTATCGTTAGGGACTAGCGCCCGGGAGACCCAGTACTTC.